This is a list of T cell receptor beta chains from one sample in a study of cytomegalovirus exposure and HLA in healthy donors. Clones were read by immunoSEQ multiplex PCR, and TCRdb kept only the in-frame ones, dropping some. The data contain about 58,000 clones, under 95% of them singletons. The sequencing sample was made of PBMCs. The receptors here all came from a man in his late teens or twenties in good health and CMV-seronegative. CDR3s include the opening cysteine and the closing phenylalanine or tryptophan. A D gene is named only where the DNA matches it firmly. Clone sizes are given selectively: once, few, many, or a class where the clone is expanded.

j_call: TRBJ2-1
v_call: TRBV9
d_call: TRBD2
clone_size: -
cdr3_aa: CASSPGGAGYNEQFF
cdr3_nt: TGTGCCAGCAGTCCGGGGGGGGCGGGCTACAATGAGCAGTTCTTC

j_call: TRBJ2-3
v_call: TRBV5-6
d_call: -
clone_size: once
cdr3_aa: CASRKTASTDTQYF
cdr3_nt: TGTGCCAGCAGGAAGACAGCTAGCACAGATACGCAGTATTTT

j_call: TRBJ2-1
v_call: TRBV11-2
d_call: TRBD2
clone_size: -
cdr3_aa: CASSLVQLAGGQFF
cdr3_nt: TGTGCCAGCAGCTTAGTCCAGCTAGCGGGAGGTCAGTTCTTC

j_call: TRBJ2-7
v_call: TRBV18
d_call: -
clone_size: -
cdr3_aa: CASRGSSKSSYEQYF
cdr3_nt: TGTGCCAGCCGGGGTAGCTCGAAGAGCTCCTACGAGCAGTACTTC

j_call: TRBJ2-7
v_call: TRBV4-2
d_call: TRBD2
clone_size: -
cdr3_aa: CASSHGASGSYEQYF
cdr3_nt: TGTGCCAGCAGCCACGGAGCTAGCGGATCTTACGAGCAGTACTTC

j_call: TRBJ1-1
v_call: TRBV13
d_call: TRBD1
clone_size: -
cdr3_aa: CASSLTGVGEAFF
cdr3_nt: TGTGCCAGCAGCCTGACAGGGGTTGGGGAAGCTTTCTTT

j_call: TRBJ2-7
v_call: TRBV28
d_call: TRBD1
clone_size: -
cdr3_aa: CASRGQGKSYEQYF
cdr3_nt: TGTGCCAGCAGAGGACAGGGAAAATCCTACGAGCAGTACTTC

j_call: TRBJ2-3
v_call: TRBV19
d_call: -
clone_size: -
cdr3_aa: CASSQTYREQYF
cdr3_nt: TGTGCCAGTTCACAAACCTACAGGGAGCAGTATTTT

j_call: TRBJ2-3
v_call: TRBV9
d_call: -
clone_size: once
cdr3_aa: CASSPGVADTQYF
cdr3_nt: TGTGCCAGCTCTCCGGGAGTGGCAGATACGCAGTATTTT

j_call: TRBJ2-7
v_call: TRBV29-1
d_call: -
clone_size: -
cdr3_aa: CNSCGAMGYEQYF
cdr3_nt: TGCAACTCGTGTGGGGCGATGGGTTACGAGCAGTACTTC

j_call: TRBJ2-1
v_call: TRBV4-1
d_call: TRBD1
clone_size: -
cdr3_aa: CASSQPTGLEQFF
cdr3_nt: TGCGCCAGCAGCCAGCCGACAGGGCTTGAGCAGTTCTTC

j_call: TRBJ2-7
v_call: TRBV6-1
d_call: -
clone_size: -
cdr3_aa: CASSERRPYEQYF
cdr3_nt: TGTGCCAGCAGTGAGCGGAGACCCTACGAGCAGTACTTC

j_call: TRBJ2-3
v_call: TRBV5-6
d_call: -
clone_size: once
cdr3_aa: CASSLYTTPTWDTQYF
cdr3_nt: TGTGCCAGCAGCTTGTATACGACTCCAACCTGGGATACGCAGTATTTT

j_call: TRBJ2-1
v_call: TRBV5-1
d_call: -
clone_size: few
cdr3_aa: CASSSGGGTYNEQFF
cdr3_nt: TGCGCCAGCAGCTCCGGAGGGGGCACCTACAATGAGCAGTTCTTC

j_call: TRBJ1-1
v_call: TRBV5-1
d_call: TRBD1
clone_size: -
cdr3_aa: CASSPDRANTEAFF
cdr3_nt: TGCGCCAGCAGCCCCGACAGGGCCAACACTGAAGCTTTCTTT

j_call: TRBJ1-4
v_call: TRBV18
d_call: -
clone_size: -
cdr3_aa: CASSPSATNEKLFF
cdr3_nt: TGTGCCAGCTCACCATCTGCAACTAATGAAAAACTGTTTTTT

j_call: TRBJ2-7
v_call: TRBV27
d_call: TRBD2
clone_size: few
cdr3_aa: CASSPPGLAGYEQYF
cdr3_nt: TGTGCCAGCAGTCCACCGGGACTAGCGGGCTACGAGCAGTACTTC

j_call: TRBJ1-2
v_call: TRBV7-8
d_call: TRBD1
clone_size: once
cdr3_aa: CASSSWDSYGYTF
cdr3_nt: TGTGCCAGCAGCTCCTGGGACAGCTATGGCTACACCTTC

j_call: TRBJ2-7
v_call: TRBV30
d_call: -
clone_size: -
cdr3_aa: CAWSQAGGGYEQYF
cdr3_nt: TGTGCCTGGAGTCAAGCGGGCGGGGGCTATGAGCAGTACTTC

j_call: TRBJ1-1
v_call: TRBV7-9
d_call: TRBD1
clone_size: -
cdr3_aa: CASSVRQGAKAEAFF
cdr3_nt: TGTGCCAGCAGCGTGAGACAGGGTGCGAAGGCTGAAGCTTTCTTT